The next 26 T cell receptor beta chains were all read from a single sample in a study of blood T cells in healthy people across ages. Using a J-beta primer mix together with a sample-barcoded 5' primer, a second PCR was run for about 6 to 11 cycles. One entry per CDR3 protein results from TCRdb running MiXCR on the 5' RACE reads. The sample yields 700,000 to 850,000 distinct CDR3 sequences, about 55% seen once. Sequencing was performed on blood. These receptors originate from a man aged 80 or over in good health.

This sequence joins TRBV29-1 and TRBJ2-5; D possibly corresponds to TRBD2 (6 bases). CDR1 is SQVTM and CDR2 is ANQGSEA in the germline V gene. There are 11 residues in the CDR3. V gave up 5 bases and J gave up 4 bases, with 8 bases separating them. CDR3 protein: CSVLGGETQYF. The CDR3 DNA reads as TGCAGCGTTCTGGGGGGAGAGACCCAGTACTTC.

This sequence joins TRBV15 and TRBJ1-1, with D unresolved. CDR1 LNHNV and CDR2 YYDKDF come from the germline V gene (reference sequence). Trimming stripped 0 bases from V and 6 bases from J, with 14 bases between. The CDR3 length is 15 residues. CDR3 in DNA: TGTGCCACCAGCAGAGATCGGGTTCCGGGCGCTGAAGCTTTCTTT. Translating gives CATSRDRVPGAEAFF.

The chain couples TRBV7-2 to TRBJ2-5, with a tentative D call TRBD1 (6 bases). TRBJ2-7 explains the end of the DNA better; the J call may be wrong. The CDR3 extends over 14 amino acids. Germline V gene data show CDR1 as SGHTA and CDR2 as FQGNSA. CDR3 nucleotide sequence: TGTGCCAGCAGCCCCGACAGGTACTCCTACGAGCAGTACTTC. As protein: CASSPDRYSYEQYF.

The chain couples TRBV7-9 to TRBJ2-7; D uncertain. The germline V and J ends were trimmed by 3 bases and 1 base, with 10 bases remaining between them. CDR3 length: 14 residues. Germline values: CDR1 SEHNR, CDR2 FQNEAQ (reference sequence). The CDR3 reads CASSFTQSSYEQYF. The CDR3 DNA follows: TGTGCCAGCAGCTTTACCCAGAGTTCCTACGAGCAGTACTTC.

The genes are TRBV6-6 and TRBJ1-4; no clear D. The V gene's germline CDR1 is MNHNY and CDR2 SVGAGI (reference sequence). This CDR3 comprises 12 residues. Trimming shortened V by 10 bases and J by 5 bases, and 11 bases separated the two germline ends. This CDR3 reads CATRDPNEKLFF. In nucleotides, the CDR3 is TGTGCCACCCGCGACCCGAATGAAAAACTGTTTTTT.

This chain uses TRBV2 with TRBJ2-7; 9 bases fit TRBD1. The assigned J gene may be wrong: the sequence end matches TRBJ2-5 better. The CDR3 is 13 residues long. CDR1 is SNHLY, CDR2 FYNNEI, per germline. The CDR3 spells CASSLDRGQTQYF. DNA of the CDR3: TGTGCCAGCAGTTTGGACAGGGGTCAGACCCAGTACTTC.

The rearrangement joins TRBV6-5 to TRBJ2-1, with TRBD1 matching over 7 bases. The J call may not be correct, given that the DNA end is closer to TRBJ2-7. Germline V gene sequence: CDR1 MNHEY, CDR2 SVGAGI. The CDR3 totals 13 residues. CDR3 protein: CASQRQGPYEQYF. The CDR3 coding sequence is TGTGCCAGCCAAAGACAGGGCCCCTACGAGCAGTACTTC.

J is TRBJ1-1 and V is TRBV20-1, with D perhaps matching TRBD1 (6 bases). V lost 4 bases, J lost 2 bases, and 11 bases lay in between. The CDR3 extends over 13 amino acids. Germline V gene data show CDR1 as DFQATT and CDR2 as SNEGSKA (reference sequence). The CDR3 DNA follows: TGCAGTGCTAAAAGGACAGCAAACACTGAAGCTTTCTTT. Its translation: CSAKRTANTEAFF.

In its sample, this clonotype was seen a few times. This chain links TRBV10-3 with TRBJ2-1, with unresolved D. The CDR3 consists of 13 residues. Per germline, CDR1 ENHRY and CDR2 SYGVKD. V gave up 8 bases and J gave up 2 bases, with 10 bases separating them. The CDR3 loop is CAIRAPTYNEQFF. The CDR3 nucleotides read TGTGCCATCCGGGCCCCTACCTACAATGAGCAGTTCTTC.

This clonotype was counted between two and nine times. The rearrangement joins TRBV29-1 to TRBJ1-1; TRBD1 is a possible D gene (5 bases). The CDR3 is made up of 12 amino acids. Germline V gene data show CDR1 as SQVTM and CDR2 as ANQGSEA. Trimming took 6 bases from V and 11 from J, leaving 19 bases between them. CDR3 sequence: CSVQRDARVAFF. The CDR3 DNA reads as TGCAGCGTCCAAAGGGACGCCCGAGTGGCTTTCTTT.

The chain recombines TRBV6-5 with TRBJ1-4; weak D call: TRBD1 (5 bases). The CDR3 has 14 amino acids. The V gene's germline CDR1 is MNHEY and CDR2 SVGAGI. Between the trimmed V and J ends, which lost 2 bases and 10 bases, there was a span of 14 bases. CDR3 DNA sequence: TGTGCCAGCAGTTACGAGGGGAGGGAGGGAAAACTGTTTTTT. Its translation is CASSYEGREGKLFF.

In this sample, this clonotype turned up many times. The V gene is TRBV13, the J gene TRBJ2-7, with D hard to call. CDR1 and CDR2 from the germline V gene are PRHDT and FYEKMQ (reference sequence). The CDR3 length is 12 residues. V dropped 3 bases and J dropped 2 bases, with 5 bases sitting between them. The CDR3 DNA sequence: TGTGCCAGCAGCTTTCAGCCCTACGAGCAGTACTTC. Translation gives CASSFQPYEQYF.

The chain joins TRBV15 to TRBJ1-2; 7 bases map to TRBD1. The V and J ends lost 2 bases and 4 bases, in that order; junction bases with no gene match: 4. This CDR3 has 14 residues. Germline CDR1 LNHNV, CDR2 YYDKDF (reference sequence). The CDR3 reads CATSRYPGGYGYTF. CDR3 bases: TGTGCCACCAGCAGATACCCAGGGGGCTATGGCTACACCTTC.

In this sample, this clonotype turned up a few times. This chain connects TRBV7-2 to TRBJ2-5, with TRBD2 matching 12 bases. CDR1 is SGHTA and CDR2 is FQGNSA in the germline V gene. The V segment lost 4 bases and the J segment 8 bases; nucleotides outside the gene matches: 8. The CDR3 extends over 15 amino acids. Written as DNA, the CDR3 is TGTGCCAGCAGCTCTCGACTAGCGGGGGACAGAACCCAGTACTTC. It is translated as CASSSRLAGDRTQYF.

V usage is TRBV12-3 or TRBV12-4 and J usage is TRBJ2-1; possible D gene TRBD2, 6 bases. The closer fit of TRBJ2-7 to the DNA end suggests the J call may be wrong. The CDR3 sequence is 16 residues long. CDR3 bases: TGTGCCAGCAGGTCCACCGGAGCGGGCCCCTACAATGAGCAGTACTTC. Translated: CASRSTGAGPYNEQYF.

The chain has TRBV5-1 and TRBJ2-5, with TRBD1 identical over 9 bases. The ends lost 4 bases at V and 5 bases at J; junction bases unmatched: 9. This CDR3 is built from 15 residues. The germline V gene has CDR1 SGHRS and CDR2 YFSETQ. The CDR3 region is CASSTGQGNEETQYF. CDR3 coding DNA: TGCGCCAGCAGCACCGGACAGGGGAACGAGGAGACCCAGTACTTC.

Turning to this clonotype: Compared with germline, one end of the junction differs, possibly owing to a read error. CDR3 bases: TGTGCCGGCAGTTACCGGTCAGGGGGCCCCGTGGACATTCAGTACTTC. Translation gives CAGSYRSGGPVDIQYF. The chain uses TRBV6-6 and TRBJ2-4; 8 bases line up with TRBD1. The CDR3 loop spans 16 amino acids. Looked up from germline, CDR1 is MNHNY and CDR2 is SVGAGI (reference sequence).

This clonotype was seen more than once but under ten times. The genes are TRBV3-1 and TRBJ2-5, with 9 positions matching TRBD2. Germline V CDR1 and CDR2: LGHDT, YNNKEL (reference sequence). V shed 1 base, J shed 4 bases, and the junction held 1 base outside the gene matches. The CDR3 contains 14 residues. CDR3 sequence reads: CASSQVTSGETQYF. CDR3 nucleotide sequence: TGTGCCAGCAGCCAAGTGACTAGCGGAGAGACCCAGTACTTC.

The chain couples TRBV5-1 to TRBJ2-7; D not certain. The germline V and J ends were trimmed by 3 bases and 1 base, with 11 bases remaining between them. Per the germline V gene, CDR1 is SGHRS and CDR2 is YFSETQ. This CDR3 has 14 amino acids. The CDR3 DNA is TGCGCCAGCAGCTACTCACCACCGTCCTACGAGCAGTACTTC. It specifies CASSYSPPSYEQYF.

The chain carries TRBV10-1 and TRBJ2-7; 9 positions match TRBD1. The germline gives CDR1 WNHNN, CDR2 SYGVQD (reference sequence). Trimming took 8 bases from V and 3 from J; bases not matched to a gene: 8. The CDR3 runs to 14 residues. The CDR3 bases are TGCGCCAGCGCAACCGGGACAGGGCTCTACGAGCAGTACTTC. Its translation: CASATGTGLYEQYF.

This clonotype was observed a few times. This chain connects TRBV27 to TRBJ2-7, with TRBD1 as a possible D gene (6 bases). Germline V CDR1 and CDR2: MNHEY, SMNVEV (reference sequence). Trimming removed 6 bases at V and 9 bases at J, with 21 bases between. This CDR3 spans 14 amino acids. Written as DNA, the CDR3 is TGTGCCAGCAGCCGGGCCGGGACACTGTCTGGGCAGTACTTC. It translates to CASSRAGTLSGQYF.

The rearrangement uses TRBV2 and TRBJ2-7; 7 nucleotides match TRBD1. V was pared by 1 base and J by 1 base, with 4 bases of the junction left unmatched. Looked up from germline, CDR1 is SNHLY and CDR2 is FYNNEI. The CDR3 covers 15 residues. For the CDR3, the DNA is TGTGCCAGCAGTGAAGGTACAGGGGTGTCCTACGAGCAGTACTTC. Translation gives CASSEGTGVSYEQYF.

This clonotype was seen a handful of times. The chain uses TRBV3-1 and TRBJ2-5, with 9 bases identical to TRBD2. The CDR3 length is 14 residues. CDR1 and CDR2 from the germline V gene are LGHDT and YNNKEL (reference sequence). After removal of 1 base from V and 5 bases from J, the junction contained 2 bases not matched to a gene. The CDR3 is CASSQGTSVETQYF. The CDR3 nucleotides are TGTGCCAGCAGCCAAGGGACTAGCGTTGAGACCCAGTACTTC.

The rearrangement links TRBV5-6 to TRBJ2-1; D assignment may be TRBD1 or TRBD2 (5 bases each). V shed 4 bases and J shed 7 bases, with 15 bases lying between them. The CDR3 totals 14 residues. CDR1 and CDR2 from the germline V gene are SGHDT and YYEEEE. Here the CDR3 DNA reads TGTGCCAGCAGCCCCCTGGGGCCGGGGAATGAGCAGTTCTTC. Protein: CASSPLGPGNEQFF.

The CDR3: CSAIRTEGSYEQYF. CDR3 DNA sequence: TGCAGTGCTATTCGGACTGAAGGCTCCTACGAGCAGTACTTC. The chain recombines TRBV20-1 with TRBJ2-7; D perhaps matches TRBD2 (5 bases). Trimming stripped 4 bases from V and 0 bases from J, with 13 bases between. This CDR3 is 14 amino acids long. CDR1 and CDR2 (germline): DFQATT, SNEGSKA (reference sequence).

The chain is built from TRBV4-2 and TRBJ2-7, with D uncertain. CDR1 and CDR2 from the germline V gene are LGHNA and YNFKEQ. This CDR3 contains 13 residues. Trimming pared 0 bases from V and 1 base from J, leaving 4 bases between. CDR3 bases: TGTGCCAGCAGCCAAGATCAATCCTACGAGCAGTACTTC. Residues: CASSQDQSYEQYF.